A selection of T cell receptor beta chains follows, all from one sample in a study of CD8+CD57+ T cells in acquired aplastic anemia. TCRdb reprocessed the reads via MiXCR and lists one record per CDR3 protein. The sample holds around 170,000 distinct CDR3 sequences, roughly 63% seen once. What was sequenced was sorted CD4+, CD8+, or CD8+CD57+ T cells (not recorded which) from PBMCs. The receptors were sampled from a human donor in good health. Each CDR3 is given with its conserved first and last residue. D genes are given only for firm matches. Size tells how often a clone was seen (once, few, many) or the class of an expanded clone, and some rows leave it out.

J gene: TRBJ2-3
clone size: .
D gene: TRBD2
V gene: TRBV7-9
CDR3 DNA: TGTGCCAGCAGCTTACAGCGGGGGGGCAGAGATACGCAGTATTTT
CDR3 protein: CASSLQRGGRDTQYF

J gene: TRBJ2-6
clone size: .
D gene: .
V gene: TRBV5-8
CDR3 DNA: TGTGCCCCAGGCCGGGGGCTCGGAGGGGCCAACGTCCTGACTTTC
CDR3 protein: CAPGRGLGGANVLTF

J gene: TRBJ2-3
clone size: many
D gene: .
V gene: TRBV29-1
CDR3 DNA: TGCAGCGTTCTTAGACAGTTTGAATATACGCAGTATTTT
CDR3 protein: CSVLRQFEYTQYF

J gene: TRBJ2-3
clone size: many
D gene: TRBD1
V gene: TRBV6-5
CDR3 DNA: TGTGCCAGCACCCACGGGGACAGGCGCCTGGATACGCAGTATTTT
CDR3 protein: CASTHGDRRLDTQYF

J gene: TRBJ1-1
clone size: .
D gene: TRBD1
V gene: TRBV10-3
CDR3 DNA: TGTGCCATCAGTGAGCCCTCGCGGGACAGGGTAGCTGAAGCTTTCTTT
CDR3 protein: CAISEPSRDRVAEAFF

J gene: TRBJ2-5
clone size: .
D gene: TRBD2
V gene: TRBV7-3
CDR3 DNA: TGTGCCAGCAGCATAGGGACTAGCGGTGGGGGGGGGTATGAGGCCCAGTACTTC
CDR3 protein: CASSIGTSGGGGYEAQYF

J gene: TRBJ2-7
clone size: once
D gene: .
V gene: TRBV2
CDR3 DNA: TGTGCCAGCAGTGGTGATGGGGAGCAGTACTTC
CDR3 protein: CASSGDGEQYF

J gene: TRBJ1-2
clone size: once
D gene: TRBD1
V gene: TRBV15
CDR3 DNA: TGTGCCACCAGCAGCCGGACAGGGGTTCATGGCTACACCTTC
CDR3 protein: CATSSRTGVHGYTF

J gene: TRBJ1-2
clone size: .
D gene: .
V gene: TRBV10-3
CDR3 DNA: TGTGCCATCAGTCGTGACGGTATTAACTATGGCTACACCTTC
CDR3 protein: CAISRDGINYGYTF

J gene: TRBJ1-1
clone size: few
D gene: TRBD1
V gene: TRBV20-1
CDR3 DNA: TGCAGTGCCTCAACCGGGACAGGGAACATTGAAGCTTTCTTT
CDR3 protein: CSASTGTGNIEAFF

J gene: TRBJ1-6
clone size: .
D gene: .
V gene: TRBV9
CDR3 DNA: TGTGCCAGCAGCGTAGCTTTAGGGAACTCACCCCTCCACTTT
CDR3 protein: CASSVALGNSPLHF

J gene: TRBJ2-7
clone size: .
D gene: .
V gene: TRBV7-2
CDR3 DNA: TGTGCCAGCAGTCAGACTGGCCCCTACGAGCAGTACTTC
CDR3 protein: CASSQTGPYEQYF

J gene: TRBJ2-7
clone size: many
D gene: .
V gene: TRBV5-1
CDR3 DNA: TGCGCCAGCAGCGATCCAGGGGATTCGGCCTACGAGCAGTACTTC
CDR3 protein: CASSDPGDSAYEQYF

J gene: TRBJ1-6
clone size: many
D gene: TRBD1
V gene: TRBV13
CDR3 DNA: TGTGCCAGCAGCACCTTCGGGACAGTCAGGAATTCACCCCTCCACTTT
CDR3 protein: CASSTFGTVRNSPLHF

J gene: TRBJ2-5
clone size: .
D gene: .
V gene: TRBV27
CDR3 DNA: TGTGCCAGCAGTTTCTTGGAGGGGCGGCAAGAGACCCAGTACTTC
CDR3 protein: CASSFLEGRQETQYF

J gene: TRBJ2-1
clone size: .
D gene: TRBD1
V gene: TRBV2
CDR3 DNA: TGTGCCAGCAGTGCCATTAGGGACAGGGGCTACAATGAGCAGTTCTTC
CDR3 protein: CASSAIRDRGYNEQFF

J gene: TRBJ2-7
clone size: .
D gene: .
V gene: TRBV2
CDR3 DNA: TGTGCCAGCAGTGGAGACAGGCCCTTTACCTACGAGCAGTACTTC
CDR3 protein: CASSGDRPFTYEQYF

J gene: TRBJ1-1
clone size: few
D gene: .
V gene: TRBV6-1
CDR3 DNA: TGTGCCAGCCAAGGGTTCCTCGGGAACACTGAAGCTTTCTTT
CDR3 protein: CASQGFLGNTEAFF

J gene: TRBJ2-7
clone size: .
D gene: TRBD2
V gene: TRBV5-1
CDR3 DNA: TGCGCCAGCAGCTCAGCGGGGGCCAGCTACGAGCAGTACTTC
CDR3 protein: CASSSAGASYEQYF

J gene: TRBJ1-1
clone size: .
D gene: .
V gene: TRBV10-3
CDR3 DNA: TGTGCCATCAGGGGGGCCTCCGGCACTGAAGCTTTCTTT
CDR3 protein: CAIRGASGTEAFF

J gene: TRBJ2-1
clone size: many
D gene: .
V gene: TRBV5-6
CDR3 DNA: TGTGCCAGCAGCTTGGGGGCGGGGAGGTCTTACAATGAGCAGTTCTTC
CDR3 protein: CASSLGAGRSYNEQFF

J gene: TRBJ1-2
clone size: .
D gene: TRBD1
V gene: TRBV20-1
CDR3 DNA: TGCAGTGCTGGGGACAGGGCGAGCTATGGCTACACCTTC
CDR3 protein: CSAGDRASYGYTF

J gene: TRBJ1-2
clone size: once
D gene: .
V gene: TRBV12-3/TRBV12-4
CDR3 DNA: TGTGCCAGTAGACCCCCAGGCTATGGCTACACCTTC
CDR3 protein: CASRPPGYGYTF

J gene: TRBJ2-1
clone size: .
D gene: TRBD2
V gene: TRBV7-2
CDR3 DNA: TGTGCCAGCAGCGTAGCCCCGGGACTAGCGGACAATGAGCAGTTCTTC
CDR3 protein: CASSVAPGLADNEQFF

J gene: TRBJ2-7
clone size: .
D gene: TRBD2
V gene: TRBV19
CDR3 DNA: TGTGCCAGTAGTGCTGCGGGACTAGCGGTCTCCTACGAGCAGTACTTC
CDR3 protein: CASSAAGLAVSYEQYF

J gene: TRBJ2-7
clone size: .
D gene: TRBD2
V gene: TRBV25-1
CDR3 DNA: TGTGCCAGCAGTGAATGGACTAGCGGGACCTACGAGCAGTACTTC
CDR3 protein: CASSEWTSGTYEQYF

J gene: TRBJ1-5
clone size: .
D gene: .
V gene: TRBV9
CDR3 DNA: TGTGCCAGCACCTACTCGGGCGCGGGAGATCAGCCCCAGCATTTT
CDR3 protein: CASTYSGAGDQPQHF

J gene: TRBJ1-5
clone size: .
D gene: .
V gene: TRBV7-8
CDR3 DNA: TGTGCCAGCAGCCCCGGAGGGCAGCCCCAGCATTTT
CDR3 protein: CASSPGGQPQHF

J gene: TRBJ1-1
clone size: .
D gene: TRBD1
V gene: TRBV7-6
CDR3 DNA: TGTGCCAGCAGCTTTGACAGGGACACTGAAGCTTTCTTT
CDR3 protein: CASSFDRDTEAFF

J gene: TRBJ2-5
clone size: .
D gene: .
V gene: TRBV25-1
CDR3 DNA: TGTGCCAGCAGTGATGATACGGAAGAGACCCAGTACTTC
CDR3 protein: CASSDDTEETQYF

J gene: TRBJ1-2
clone size: .
D gene: TRBD1
V gene: TRBV20-1
CDR3 DNA: TGCAGTGCTAGGAGGACAGGGGGTGTTCTTGGCTATGGCTACACCTTC
CDR3 protein: CSARRTGGVLGYGYTF

J gene: TRBJ2-7
clone size: few
D gene: TRBD1
V gene: TRBV7-2
CDR3 DNA: TGTGCCAGCAGCACAGGGGGCTTTAGCTCCTACGAGCAGTACTTC
CDR3 protein: CASSTGGFSSYEQYF

J gene: TRBJ1-6
clone size: .
D gene: .
V gene: TRBV7-2
CDR3 DNA: TGTGCCAGTAGTCCGTCCCAAGACCTCATCACCCTCCACTTT
CDR3 protein: CASSPSQDLITLHF

J gene: TRBJ1-4
clone size: .
D gene: .
V gene: TRBV10-3
CDR3 DNA: TGTGCCATCAGCGTGAACCTTGAAAAACTGTTTTTT
CDR3 protein: CAISVNLEKLFF

J gene: TRBJ2-7
clone size: .
D gene: .
V gene: TRBV11-3
CDR3 DNA: TGTGCCAGCAGCTTAGCGGGCCAGGGAAGGTACGAGCAGTACTTC
CDR3 protein: CASSLAGQGRYEQYF

J gene: TRBJ1-6
clone size: .
D gene: .
V gene: TRBV7-2
CDR3 DNA: TGTGCCAGCAGCTCTTGGAGCCCGGATTCACCCCTCCACTTT
CDR3 protein: CASSSWSPDSPLHF

J gene: TRBJ1-6
clone size: .
D gene: .
V gene: TRBV14
CDR3 DNA: TGTGCCAGCAGCCAAACCTCAGGGTACTCACCCCTCCACTTT
CDR3 protein: CASSQTSGYSPLHF

J gene: TRBJ1-2
clone size: .
D gene: .
V gene: TRBV28
CDR3 DNA: TGTGCCAGCAGTTTCCCCACGACAGCTGGCTACACCTTC
CDR3 protein: CASSFPTTAGYTF

J gene: TRBJ2-5
clone size: many
D gene: .
V gene: TRBV5-6
CDR3 DNA: TGTGCCAGCAGCTTCTGGGCCCAAGAGACCCAGTACTTC
CDR3 protein: CASSFWAQETQYF

J gene: TRBJ1-5
clone size: .
D gene: .
V gene: TRBV15
CDR3 DNA: TGTGCCACCAGCAGTCATGGGATGGACAGAACCCAGCCCCAGCATTTT
CDR3 protein: CATSSHGMDRTQPQHF

J gene: TRBJ2-3
clone size: .
D gene: TRBD2
V gene: TRBV10-3
CDR3 DNA: TGTGCCATCAGTGGTCCCAGGGCGGGAGTAGATACGCAGTATTTT
CDR3 protein: CAISGPRAGVDTQYF

J gene: TRBJ2-1
clone size: few
D gene: TRBD2
V gene: TRBV10-3
CDR3 DNA: TGTGCCATCAGTTCTAGCGGGGGCCAATACAATGAGCAGTTCTTC
CDR3 protein: CAISSSGGQYNEQFF

J gene: TRBJ2-2
clone size: many
D gene: .
V gene: TRBV7-9
CDR3 DNA: TGTGCCAGCAGCTCGGGGACGTACGAGCTGTTTTTT
CDR3 protein: CASSSGTYELFF

J gene: TRBJ1-5
clone size: .
D gene: TRBD1
V gene: TRBV20-1
CDR3 DNA: TGCAGTGCCCAGCGGACAGGCCCCAATCAGCCCCAGCATTTT
CDR3 protein: CSAQRTGPNQPQHF

J gene: TRBJ2-2
clone size: .
D gene: .
V gene: TRBV5-1
CDR3 DNA: TGCGCCAGCAGCCCGGAGTTGGCCGGGGAGCTGTTTTTT
CDR3 protein: CASSPELAGELFF

J gene: TRBJ1-4
clone size: many
D gene: .
V gene: TRBV9
CDR3 DNA: TGTGCCAGCAGCGCAGATGAAAAACTGTTTTTT
CDR3 protein: CASSADEKLFF

J gene: TRBJ1-5
clone size: .
D gene: .
V gene: TRBV27
CDR3 DNA: TGTGCCAGCAGTACAATAAGCAGGGTCGATCAGCCCCAGCATTTT
CDR3 protein: CASSTISRVDQPQHF

J gene: TRBJ2-7
clone size: .
D gene: TRBD1
V gene: TRBV19
CDR3 DNA: TGTGCCAGTAGTCTCTCGGGACAGGACGGCTACGAGCAGTACTTC
CDR3 protein: CASSLSGQDGYEQYF

J gene: TRBJ2-1
clone size: .
D gene: TRBD2
V gene: TRBV3-1
CDR3 DNA: TGTGCCAACAGCCCAGGACTAGCGGGAGGGTATGAGCAGTTCTTC
CDR3 protein: CANSPGLAGGYEQFF